Following are 31 T cell receptor beta chains from one sample sequenced in a study of OX40 agonist ivuxolimab in advanced cancers. Profiling relied on immunoSEQ multiplex PCR, and the TCRdb table lists in-frame clones only, not all of them. This table has approximately 49,000 clones, roughly 80% appearing once. This sample comprised CD4+ or CD8+ T cells sorted from blood, obtained in a trial of the OX40 agonist ivuxolimab. The receptors stem from an adult with an advanced solid tumor such as melanoma, head and neck, liver or kidney cancer.

CDR3 loop: CASSSTTGRDTEAFF. As DNA, the CDR3 is TGTGCCAGCAGCTCCACGACAGGGAGGGACACTGAAGCTTTCTTT. V gene TRBV7-6 combines with J gene TRBJ1-1; 7 bases agree with TRBD1. Losses at the gene ends were 4 bases for V and 3 bases for J; bases not matched to a gene: 8. Germline V gene sequence: CDR1 SGHVS, CDR2 FNYEAQ. CDR3 size: 15 residues.

J is TRBJ2-7 and V is TRBV25-1; 8 bases line up with TRBD1. The V gene end was trimmed by 7 bases and the J gene end by 1 base; junction bases not matched to a gene: 6. CDR1 is MGHDK, CDR2 SYGVNS, per germline. The CDR3 spans 14 residues. The CDR3 loop is CASKFRGPSYEQYF. The DNA for the CDR3 is TGTGCCAGCAAATTCAGGGGGCCATCCTACGAGCAGTACTTC.

This chain joins TRBV18 and TRBJ2-3; no firm D call. Trimming took off 3 bases at V and 2 bases at J, with 6 bases between the two ends. The germline CDR1 and CDR2 sequences are KGHSH and LQKENI. This CDR3 is built from 13 residues. CDR3 sequence reads: CASSPDPTDTQYF. CDR3 in DNA: TGTGCCAGCTCACCGGATCCCACAGATACGCAGTATTTT. The complete variable domain, with remaining parts taken from reference TRBV18 and TRBJ2-3, reads NAGVMQNPRHLVRRRGQEARLRCSPMKGHSHVYWYRQLPEEGLKFMVYLQKENIIDESGMPKERFSAEFPKEGPSILRIQQVVRGDSAAYFCASSPDPTDTQYFGPGTRLTVL.

The rearrangement joins TRBV7-9 to TRBJ2-2, with D tentatively TRBD2 (6 bases). Trimming removed 5 bases at V and 2 bases at J, with 15 bases between. The CDR3 extends over 16 amino acids. Per germline, CDR1 SEHNR and CDR2 FQNEAQ (reference sequence). Written as DNA, the CDR3 is TGTGCCAGCAGCCCCGTGGGGACTCTCAACACCGGGGAGCTGTTTTTT. Its protein product is CASSPVGTLNTGELFF.

J is TRBJ1-2 and V is TRBV19, with 7 bases lining up with TRBD1. Losses at the gene ends were 9 bases for V and 6 bases for J; bases not matched to a gene: 16. Looked up from germline, CDR1 is LNHDA and CDR2 is SQIVND (reference sequence). This CDR3 comprises 15 residues. The CDR3 loop reads CASHFRDRHLDGYTF. In DNA form, the CDR3 reads TGTGCCAGCCACTTCCGGGACAGACACCTGGATGGCTACACCTTC.

V and J are TRBV5-4 and TRBJ2-1; 7 bases are shared with TRBD2. The CDR3 sequence is 19 residues long. The V gene's germline CDR1 is SGHNT and CDR2 YYREEE (reference sequence). The trim removed 4 bases at V and 8 bases at J, leaving 24 bases unmatched. The CDR3 is CASSQEGTSATGFRDEQFF. DNA for the CDR3: TGTGCCAGCAGCCAAGAAGGTACTAGCGCTACGGGGTTTAGGGATGAGCAGTTCTTC.

J is TRBJ1-2 and V is TRBV13; 9 bases align to TRBD1. CDR1 is PRHDT, CDR2 FYEKMQ, per germline (reference sequence). V shed 4 bases and J 8 bases; nucleotides not matched to a gene: 11. The CDR3 loop spans 15 amino acids. CDR3 in amino acids: CASSSWGQGSLGYTF. Written as DNA, the CDR3 is TGTGCCAGCAGCTCATGGGGACAGGGCAGCCTCGGCTACACCTTC.

The chain uses TRBV21-1 and TRBJ2-7; the DNA was not used to check the table's D call, TRBD1. TRBV21-1 is noted as a pseudogene. The CDR3 extends over 13 amino acids. The CDR3, as DNA: TGTGCCAGCAGAGCTAGGGGTTCCTACGAGCAGTACTTC. Its translation: CASRARGSYEQYF.

The chain's CDR3 is CASSSGGGVRTGELFF. The DNA for the CDR3 is TGCGCCAGCAGCTCTGGCGGAGGGGTGAGGACCGGGGAGCTGTTTTTT. The rearrangement uses TRBV5-1 and TRBJ2-2; D perhaps matches TRBD2 (6 bases). Trimming shortened V by 3 bases and J by 5 bases, and 17 bases separated the two germline ends. This CDR3 comprises 16 residues. The germline CDR1 and CDR2 sequences are SGHRS and YFSETQ.

The chain couples TRBV6-5 to TRBJ2-7; a possible D gene is TRBD1 (6 bases). There are 12 residues in the CDR3. Trimming left V 6 bases short and J 3 bases short, with 9 bases between. Germline V gene sequence: CDR1 MNHEY, CDR2 SVGAGI. CDR3 sequence reads: CASSLDSYEQYF. CDR3 DNA: TGTGCCAGCAGCCTGGACAGCTACGAGCAGTACTTC.

This sequence joins TRBV30 and TRBJ1-3; D is unresolved. Germline values: CDR1 GTSNPN, CDR2 SVGIG (reference sequence). V lost 3 bases, J lost 3 bases, and 9 bases lay in between. CDR3 length: 13 amino acids. CDR3 protein: CAWSQGYGNTIYF. DNA for the CDR3: TGTGCCTGGAGCCAAGGATATGGAAACACCATATATTTT.

The rearrangement links TRBV9 to TRBJ2-7; 7 bases are a match to TRBD2. The V and J ends lost 3 bases and 2 bases, in that order; junction bases with no gene match: 8. The CDR3 sequence is 15 residues long. CDR1 SGDLS and CDR2 YYNGEE come from the germline V gene. CDR3 region: CASSGGGENPYEQYF. The CDR3 nucleotides are TGTGCCAGCAGCGGGGGAGGGGAGAACCCCTACGAGCAGTACTTC.

V is TRBV5-1 and J is TRBJ2-1; TRBD2 matches 8 bases. V dropped 1 base and J dropped 2; count of bases not matched to a gene: 5. Germline CDR1 SGHRS, CDR2 YFSETQ. This CDR3 comprises 16 residues. The CDR3 loop is CASSLSGGGTYNEQFF. The CDR3 DNA sequence: TGCGCCAGCAGCTTGTCCGGCGGGGGGACCTACAATGAGCAGTTCTTC.

V is TRBV28 and J is TRBJ2-7; no definite D call. CDR1 is MDHEN and CDR2 is SYDVKM in the germline V gene. The CDR3 runs 12 residues. Trimming left V 5 bases short and J 5 bases short, with 10 bases between. CDR3 amino acids: CASSPQVNEQYF. DNA of the CDR3: TGTGCCAGCAGTCCCCAGGTGAACGAGCAGTACTTC.

V usage is TRBV6-5 and J usage is TRBJ1-1, with D possibly matching TRBD1 (5 bases). This CDR3 is built from 14 residues. In germline, CDR1 is MNHEY, CDR2 SVGAGI. Trimming removed 5 bases at V and 0 bases at J, with 10 bases between. CDR3 in DNA: TGTGCCAGCAGTGCCGGGACGGTGAACACTGAAGCTTTCTTT. It yields the protein CASSAGTVNTEAFF.

The J gene is TRBJ2-7, the V gene TRBV28; no reliable D call. This CDR3 is built from 12 residues. Germline values: CDR1 MDHEN, CDR2 SYDVKM. Trimming cost V 3 bases and J 2 bases, with 5 bases left between them. The CDR3 reads CASSFRTYEQYF. Written as DNA, the CDR3 is TGTGCCAGCAGTTTTCGGACCTACGAGCAGTACTTC.

The rearrangement joins TRBV2 to TRBJ1-1, with a possible D match to TRBD1 (5 bases). Trimming cost V 10 bases and J 3 bases, with 12 bases left between them. CDR1 and CDR2 from the germline V gene are SNHLY and FYNNEI. The CDR3 consists of 12 residues. CDR3 nucleotide sequence: TGTGCCACCCTAGACAGATACACTGAAGCTTTCTTT. Its protein is CATLDRYTEAFF. Full variable domain (rest looked up from reference TRBV2 and TRBJ1-1): EPEVTQTPSHQVTQMGQEVILRCVPISNHLYFYWYRQILGQKVEFLVSFYNNEISEKSEIFDDQFSVERPDGSNFTLKIRSTKLEDSAMYFCATLDRYTEAFFGQGTRLTVV.

The chain links TRBV6-6 to TRBJ1-6; a possible D gene is TRBD1 (5 bases). CDR1 is MNHNY and CDR2 is SVGAGI in the germline V gene (reference sequence). The CDR3 consists of 11 residues. V shed 6 bases and J shed 14 bases, with 11 bases lying between them. Here the CDR3 reads CASSLGTALHF. The CDR3 nucleotides read TGTGCCAGCAGCCTCGGGACGGCCCTCCACTTT.

The chain combines TRBV4-1 with TRBJ2-3, with TRBD2 identical over 9 bases. Germline V gene sequence: CDR1 MGHRA, CDR2 YSYEKL. J gave up 4 bases and V 0 bases, and 5 bases lay outside the gene matches. This CDR3 comprises 16 residues. CDR3 loop: CASSQDFAGGPDTQYF. As DNA, the CDR3 is TGCGCCAGCAGCCAAGATTTCGCGGGAGGGCCAGATACGCAGTATTTT.

The rearrangement links TRBV15 to TRBJ2-7, with 7 nucleotides matching TRBD1. The V and J ends lost 3 bases and 3 bases, in that order; junction bases with no gene match: 8. From germline, CDR1 is LNHNV and CDR2 YYDKDF (reference sequence). The CDR3 covers 15 residues. The CDR3 reads CATSSSLRGSYEQYF. The DNA of the CDR3 is TGTGCCACCAGCAGTTCCCTCAGGGGGAGCTACGAGCAGTACTTC.

V and J are TRBV5-1 and TRBJ2-3; 7 bases are a match to TRBD2. CDR3 length: 15 residues. After removal of 0 bases from V and 1 base from J, the junction contained 2 bases not matched to a gene. Germline V gene sequence: CDR1 SGHRS, CDR2 YFSETQ. The DNA for the CDR3 is TGCGCCAGCAGCTTGGCCAGCGGGGGCACAGATACGCAGTATTTT. It is translated as CASSLASGGTDTQYF. Complete variable domain (other parts from reference TRBV5-1 and TRBJ2-3): KAGVTQTPRYLIKTRGQQVTLSCSPISGHRSVSWYQQTPGQGLQFLFEYFSETQRNKGNFPGRFSGRQFSNSRSEMNVSTLELGDSALYLCASSLASGGTDTQYFGPGTRLTVL.

The chain is built from TRBV6-1 and TRBJ2-7, with D tentatively TRBD2 (5 bases). The CDR3 contains 15 residues. V lost 4 bases and J 3 bases, leaving 16 bases between the germline ends. CDR1 is MNHNS, CDR2 SASEGT, per germline. The CDR3 spells CASSAERGSIYEQYF. Here the CDR3 DNA reads TGTGCCAGCAGTGCCGAGAGAGGGTCAATCTACGAGCAGTACTTC.

This clone was detected only once. The V gene is TRBV10-1, the J gene TRBJ2-2; D is ambiguous. The CDR3 spans 14 residues. V was clipped by 1 base and J by 4 bases, with 7 bases between them. Germline-derived CDR1 and CDR2 are WNHNN and SYGVQD (reference sequence). CDR3 DNA sequence: TGCGCCAGCAGTGAGTACAGCTTCACCGGGGAGCTGTTTTTT. Translating gives CASSEYSFTGELFF.

The rearrangement joins TRBV4-1 to TRBJ2-6; D not resolved. CDR1 is MGHRA and CDR2 is YSYEKL in the germline V gene. The CDR3 extends over 18 amino acids. V was cut by 3 bases and J by 0 bases, with 15 bases left in between. CDR3 loop: CASSQWTSENSGANVLTF. CDR3 in DNA: TGCGCCAGCAGCCAGTGGACCTCGGAAAACTCTGGGGCCAACGTCCTGACTTTC.

The chain links TRBV14 to TRBJ2-5; perhaps TRBD1 as D (5 bases). The CDR3 contains 14 residues. Germline CDR1 reads SGHDN; CDR2 reads FVKESK. Trimming removed 5 bases at V and 1 base at J, with 11 bases between. The CDR3 region has the DNA TGTGCCAGCAGCACAACAGGTTTCCAAGAGACCCAGTACTTC. It yields the protein CASSTTGFQETQYF. The full variable domain, completed using reference TRBV14 and TRBJ2-5, is EAGVTQFPSHSVIEKGQTVTLRCDPISGHDNLYWYRRVMGKEIKFLLHFVKESKQDESGMPNNRFLAERTGGTYSTLKVQPAELEDSGVYFCASSTTGFQETQYFGPGTRLLVL.

The rearrangement joins TRBV7-9 to TRBJ2-1, with 12 bases fitting TRBD2. The CDR3 spans 16 residues. Germline CDR1 reads SEHNR; CDR2 reads FQNEAQ (reference sequence). V dropped 5 bases and J dropped 1; count of bases not matched to a gene: 3. The CDR3 protein is CASSTTSGRSYNEQFF. The CDR3 DNA follows: TGTGCCAGCAGCACCACTAGCGGGAGGTCCTACAATGAGCAGTTCTTC.

The genes are TRBV27 and TRBJ1-1, with D perhaps TRBD1 (5 bases). Trimming removed 1 base from V and 7 bases from J, with 7 bases in between. The CDR3 length is 12 residues. Germline V CDR1 and CDR2: MNHEY, SMNVEV (reference sequence). CDR3 region: CASSLYGGEAFF. Here the CDR3 DNA reads TGTGCCAGCAGTTTATACGGGGGTGAAGCTTTCTTT.

This clone has a handful of counts. V is TRBV7-9 and J is TRBJ2-7; the D gene could be TRBD1 or TRBD2 (5 bases each). Trimming removed 5 bases from V and 2 bases from J, with 16 bases in between. The CDR3 spans 15 residues. Per germline, CDR1 SEHNR and CDR2 FQNEAQ (reference sequence). CDR3 sequence reads: CASSGPGTYPYEQYF. CDR3 DNA sequence: TGTGCCAGCAGCGGTCCCGGGACGTATCCCTACGAGCAGTACTTC.

The chain has TRBV9 and TRBJ2-3; 12 nucleotides line up with TRBD2. Germline assignment: CDR1 SGDLS and CDR2 YYNGEE. J was trimmed by 5 bases and V by 0 bases; bases with no gene match: 7. The CDR3 runs to 17 residues. Written as DNA, the CDR3 is TGTGCCAGCAGCGTAGAAACTAGCGGGGGGAGGAGAGATACGCAGTATTTT. Translation gives CASSVETSGGRRDTQYF.

This chain links TRBV7-9 with TRBJ1-4; 7 positions agree with TRBD1. Germline V gives CDR1 SEHNR, CDR2 FQNEAQ (reference sequence). This CDR3 region has 16 residues. Unmatched junction bases numbered 8, after V lost 4 bases and J lost 3 bases. The CDR3 is CASSWQRTGSNEKLFF. In DNA form, the CDR3 reads TGTGCCAGCAGCTGGCAGCGGACAGGCTCTAATGAAAAACTGTTTTTT.

This chain joins TRBV6-5 and TRBJ1-2; D is ambiguous. The CDR3 loop spans 13 amino acids. CDR1 and CDR2 from the germline V gene are MNHEY and SVGAGI. Trimming stripped 2 bases from V and 1 base from J, with 5 bases between. The CDR3 DNA reads TGTGCCAGCAGTTACCTCATTAACTATGGCTACACCTTC. Its protein is CASSYLINYGYTF.